The clone carrying this TCR beta chain has a handful of counts. V gave up 4 bases and J gave up 1 base, with 17 bases separating them. The CDR3 sequence is 17 residues long. Germline loops: CDR1 LGHNA, CDR2 YNFKEQ. TCRdb processed the RT-PCR reads anew with MiXCR; each CDR3 protein has one entry. The data contain roughly 570,000 distinct CDR3 sequences, 10% to 15% of them seen just once; the ten biggest clones take up around 13%. This sample is drawn from a study of response to subunit inactivated influenza vaccine. The chain recombines TRBV4-2 with TRBJ2-1; D might be TRBD2 (6 bases). The sample was PBMCs from blood, taken 45 days after vaccination. This clonotype was sampled from a man aged 50 or older who received an inactivated influenza vaccine. The CDR3 protein is CASSRPRERGSYNEQFF. Here the CDR3 DNA reads TGTGCCAGCAGCCGACCCCGGGAGAGGGGATCCTACAATGAGCAGTTCTTC.